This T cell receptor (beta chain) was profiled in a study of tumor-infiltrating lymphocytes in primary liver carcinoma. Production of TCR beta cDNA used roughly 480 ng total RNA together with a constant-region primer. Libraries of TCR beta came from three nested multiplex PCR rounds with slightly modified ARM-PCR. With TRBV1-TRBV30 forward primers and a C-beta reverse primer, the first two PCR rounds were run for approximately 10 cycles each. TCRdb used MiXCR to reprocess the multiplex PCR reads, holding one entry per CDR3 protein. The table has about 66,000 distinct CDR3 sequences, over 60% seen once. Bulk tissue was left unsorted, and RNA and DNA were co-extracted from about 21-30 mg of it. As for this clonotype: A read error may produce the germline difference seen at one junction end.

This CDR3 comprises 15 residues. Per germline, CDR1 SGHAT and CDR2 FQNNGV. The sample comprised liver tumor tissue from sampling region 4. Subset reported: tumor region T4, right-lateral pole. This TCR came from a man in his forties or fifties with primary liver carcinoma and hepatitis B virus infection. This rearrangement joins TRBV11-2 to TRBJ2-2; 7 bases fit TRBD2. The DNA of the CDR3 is TGTGCCAGCGGCCCCAGTCGGGAGGTAACCGGGAAGCTGTTTTTT. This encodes CASGPSREVTGKLFF.